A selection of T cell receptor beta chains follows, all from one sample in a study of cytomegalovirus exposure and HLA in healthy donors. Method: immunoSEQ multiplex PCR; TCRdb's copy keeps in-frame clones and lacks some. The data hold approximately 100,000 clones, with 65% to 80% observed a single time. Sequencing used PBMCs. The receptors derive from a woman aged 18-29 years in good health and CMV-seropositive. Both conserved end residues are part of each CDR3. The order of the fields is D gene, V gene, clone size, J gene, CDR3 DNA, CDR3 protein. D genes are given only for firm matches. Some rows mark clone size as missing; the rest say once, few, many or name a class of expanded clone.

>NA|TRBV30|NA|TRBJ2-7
TGTGCCTGGGCGTTAAGCTACGAGCAGTACTTC
CAWALSYEQYF
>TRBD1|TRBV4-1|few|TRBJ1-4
TGCGCCAGCAGCACACGGGACAGGGCTGGAGAAAAACTGTTTTTT
CASSTRDRAGEKLFF
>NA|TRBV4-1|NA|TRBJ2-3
TGCGCCAGCAGCCAGTGGACACGTACAGATACGCAGTATTTT
CASSQWTRTDTQYF
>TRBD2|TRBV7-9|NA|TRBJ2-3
TGTGCCAGCAGCTTTTTCTTCGGCGGGGGGGAAACCACAGATACGCAGTATTTT
CASSFFFGGGETTDTQYF
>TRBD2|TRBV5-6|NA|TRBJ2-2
TGTGCCAGCCGCCGGAGGAGCGGGGGGGCAAGCGGGGAGCTGTTTTTT
CASRRRSGGASGELFF
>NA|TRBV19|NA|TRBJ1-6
TGTGCCAGTATGGACAACTCCTATAATTCACCCCTCCACTTT
CASMDNSYNSPLHF
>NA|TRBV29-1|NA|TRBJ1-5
TGCAGCGTTGAAGAAACATCGGGTCAGCCCCAGCATTTT
CSVEETSGQPQHF
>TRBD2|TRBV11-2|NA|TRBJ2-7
TGTGCCAGCAGCTTAGATCTCGGAGCGGGGGGTTACGAGCAGTACTTC
CASSLDLGAGGYEQYF
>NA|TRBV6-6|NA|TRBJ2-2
TGTGCCAGCAGTCTTCTTGGGCCCGGGGAGCTGTTTTTT
CASSLLGPGELFF
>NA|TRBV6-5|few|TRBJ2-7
TGTGCCAGCAGTTTGCTAGGGGCTCAGGAGCAGTACTTC
CASSLLGAQEQYF
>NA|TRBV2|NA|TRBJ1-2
TGTGCCAGCAGTGACAGAGGCTATGGCTACACCTTC
CASSDRGYGYTF
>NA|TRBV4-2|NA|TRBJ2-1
TGTGCCAGCAGCCAAGACGAGACTTTTGGAAATGAGCAGTTCTTC
CASSQDETFGNEQFF
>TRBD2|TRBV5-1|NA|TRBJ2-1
TGCGCCAGCAGCTTGGCCCTAGCGGGAGGATACAATGAGCAGTTCTTC
CASSLALAGGYNEQFF
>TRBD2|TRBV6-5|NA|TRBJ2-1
TGTGCCAGCAGTTACAGAGCGGGGGGGCCTGAGCAGTTCTTC
CASSYRAGGPEQFF
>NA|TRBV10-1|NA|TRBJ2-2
TGCGCCAGCCAGACAAGGACGAACACCGGGGAGCTGTTTTTT
CASQTRTNTGELFF
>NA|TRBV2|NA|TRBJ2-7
TGTGCCAGCAGCACATACGAGCAGTACTTC
CASSTYEQYF
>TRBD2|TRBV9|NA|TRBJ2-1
TGTGCCAGCAGCGTGAGCGGGGGGCCATACAATGAGCAGTTCTTC
CASSVSGGPYNEQFF
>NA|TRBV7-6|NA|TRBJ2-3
TGTGCCAGCAGCTTAGTTCGCCGGGAGTTAACAGATACGCAGTATTTT
CASSLVRRELTDTQYF
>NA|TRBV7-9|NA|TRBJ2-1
TGTGCCAGCAGCTATGACCGAGGGCGAAATGAGCAGTTCTTC
CASSYDRGRNEQFF
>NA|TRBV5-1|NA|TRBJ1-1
TGCGCCAGCAGCTTCCGGGGGTGGGGAACTGAAGCTTTCTTT
CASSFRGWGTEAFF
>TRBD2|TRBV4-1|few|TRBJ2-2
TGCGCCAGCAGCCCCCACCCCGGGACTAGCGGGGGGCTCACCGGGGAGCTGTTTTTT
CASSPHPGTSGGLTGELFF
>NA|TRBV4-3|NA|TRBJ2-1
TGCGCCAGCAGCCAAGATTCGGTCAACAATGAGCAGTTCTTC
CASSQDSVNNEQFF
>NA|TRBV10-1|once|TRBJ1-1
TGCGCCAGCAGTACAGGGTTGGCCACTGAAGCTTTCTTT
CASSTGLATEAFF
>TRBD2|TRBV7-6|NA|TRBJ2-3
TGTGCCAGCAGCTTAGGGACTAGCGGTCCCTCGGGTACGCAGTATTTT
CASSLGTSGPSGTQYF
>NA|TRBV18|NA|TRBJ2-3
TGTGCCAGCTCACCACTAACAGGAAACACAGATACGCAGTATTTT
CASSPLTGNTDTQYF
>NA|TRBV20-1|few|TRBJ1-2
TGCAGTGCTGTCGATGGCTACACCTTC
CSAVDGYTF
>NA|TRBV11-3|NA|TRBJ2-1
TGTGCCAGCAGCTTACCGCAGGGAACTGAGCAGTTCTTC
CASSLPQGTEQFF
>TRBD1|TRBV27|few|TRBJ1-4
TGTGCCAGCAGTCCCGACACCTCAGGGGGAAAACTGTTTTTT
CASSPDTSGGKLFF
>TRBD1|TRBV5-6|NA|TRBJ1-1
TGTGCCAGCAGCTTGACAGGGGGCGCGAACACTGAAGCTTTCTTT
CASSLTGGANTEAFF
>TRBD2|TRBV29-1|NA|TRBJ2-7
TGCAGCGTTGATGTGGGGGGGAGGGCTGGCGAGCAGTACTTC
CSVDVGGRAGEQYF
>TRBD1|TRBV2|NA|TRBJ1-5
TGTGCCAGCAGGGGACAGGGCGGCCAGCCCCAGCATTTT
CASRGQGGQPQHF
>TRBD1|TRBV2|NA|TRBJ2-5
TGTGCCAGCAGCGATACAGGGGTGGCTGCGCAGACCCAGTACTTC
CASSDTGVAAQTQYF
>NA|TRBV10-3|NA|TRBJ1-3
TGTGCCATCAGCGACGCTCGGACAGTAAGTCGAAACACCATATATTTT
CAISDARTVSRNTIYF
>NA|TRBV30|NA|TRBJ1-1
TGTGCCTGGCGCAAGGGGCTGGGAGCTTTCTTT
CAWRKGLGAFF
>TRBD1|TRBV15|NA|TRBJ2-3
TGTGCCACCAGCAGAACCGGGACAGGGATCCTTAGCACAGATACGCAGTATTTT
CATSRTGTGILSTDTQYF
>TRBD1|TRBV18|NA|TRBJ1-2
TGTGCCAGCTCAGAAGGGACAGCCGATCTCTATGGCTACACCTTC
CASSEGTADLYGYTF
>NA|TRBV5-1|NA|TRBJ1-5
TGCGCCAGCAGCTTGCAGGGCCACGGCAATCAGCCCCAGCATTTT
CASSLQGHGNQPQHF
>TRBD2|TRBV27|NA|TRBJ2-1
TGTGCCAGCAGTTTACAACAAGCGGGAGTCTACAATGAGCAGTTCTTC
CASSLQQAGVYNEQFF
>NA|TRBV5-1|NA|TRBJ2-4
TGCGCCAGCAGCTTACAGGGCGGGTTTGGAAACATTCAGTACTTC
CASSLQGGFGNIQYF
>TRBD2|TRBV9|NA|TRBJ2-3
TGTGCCAGCAGCGTAGAACTAGCGGGAGATGCACAGGATACGCAGTATTTT
CASSVELAGDAQDTQYF
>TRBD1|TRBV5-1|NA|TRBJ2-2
TGCGCCAGCCGGGACAGGGAAGCAGGGGAGCTGTTTTTT
CASRDREAGELFF
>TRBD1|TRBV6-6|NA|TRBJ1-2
TGTGCCAGCAGCTACCCTACGGGACAGGAAAACTATGGCTACACCTTC
CASSYPTGQENYGYTF
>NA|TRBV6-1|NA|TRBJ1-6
TGTGCCAGCAGTGAATACCACAGGACGGGACAAAGCTCCTATAATTCACCCCTCCACTTT
CASSEYHRTGQSSYNSPLHF
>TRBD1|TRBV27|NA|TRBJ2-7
TGTGCCAGCACCTGGACAGGGGGCTCGACCTACGAGCAGTACTTC
CASTWTGGSTYEQYF
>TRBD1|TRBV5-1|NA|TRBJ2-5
TGCGCCAGCAGCATGGGACAGGGGGTGGGCGAGACCCAGTACTTC
CASSMGQGVGETQYF
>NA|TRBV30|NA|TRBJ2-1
TGTGCCTGGAGTGTACTTCTGGTTCCGTCGAGCTCCTACAATGAGCAGTTCTTC
CAWSVLLVPSSSYNEQFF
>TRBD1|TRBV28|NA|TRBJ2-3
TGTGCCAGCACGTGGACAGGGACAGATACGCAGTATTTT
CASTWTGTDTQYF
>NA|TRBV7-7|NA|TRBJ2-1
TGTGCCAGCAGCGACAGGTTTTCCAATGAGCAGTTCTTC
CASSDRFSNEQFF
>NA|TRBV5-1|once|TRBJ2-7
TGCGCCAGCAGCTGGGGGGGACAGGTCGACTACGAGCAGTACTTC
CASSWGGQVDYEQYF
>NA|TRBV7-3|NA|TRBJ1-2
TGTGCCCCGTGGGAGGCAGCAGCTAACTATGGCTACACCTTC
CAPWEAAANYGYTF
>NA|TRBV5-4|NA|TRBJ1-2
TGTGCCAGCAGCTCACCCGGGGTGCCGGGCGCCTATGGCTACACCTTC
CASSSPGVPGAYGYTF
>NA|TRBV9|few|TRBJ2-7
TGTGCCAGCAGCCCCGACCCGGGATACGAGCAGTACTTC
CASSPDPGYEQYF
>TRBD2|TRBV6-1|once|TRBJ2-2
TGTGCCACCCCCCGGGACTATACCACCGGGGAGCTGTTTTTT
CATPRDYTTGELFF